A selection of T cell receptor beta chains follows, all from one sample in a study of T cell responses to AZD1222 COVID-19 vaccine. Method: immunoSEQ multiplex PCR; TCRdb's copy keeps in-frame clones and lacks some. The profile shows some 120,000 clones, about nine tenths of them singletons. The sequences come from peripheral blood, collected on day 0 of AZD1222 vaccination. Receptors originate from an adult in good health. Each CDR3 is given with its conserved first and last residue. A D gene is named only where the DNA matches it firmly. Only some rows state a clone size, as once, few, many or a class for expanded clones.

NA	TRBV6-2/TRBV6-3	NA	TRBJ2-7	CASSRRGRRGGGSYEQYF	TGTGCCAGCAGCCGTCGCGGGCGAAGGGGAGGTGGATCCTACGAGCAGTACTTC
TRBD2	TRBV2	NA	TRBJ2-1	CASRAGTSGNEQFF	TGTGCCAGCAGGGCCGGAACTAGCGGCAATGAGCAGTTCTTC
TRBD2	TRBV29-1	NA	TRBJ2-1	CSTKGTSVYNEQFF	TGCAGCACTAAAGGGACTAGCGTGTACAATGAGCAGTTCTTC
NA	TRBV5-4	NA	TRBJ2-7	CASSLEGYEQYF	TGTGCCAGCAGCTTGGAGGGCTACGAGCAGTACTTC
NA	TRBV7-2	NA	TRBJ2-1	CASSLAASSTGHNEQFF	TGTGCCAGCAGCTTAGCGGCCAGCTCCACGGGCCACAATGAGCAGTTCTTC
NA	TRBV28	once	TRBJ1-2	CASRLTQGSYGYTF	TGTGCCAGCAGGCTAACCCAGGGTAGCTATGGCTACACCTTC
TRBD1	TRBV19	NA	TRBJ2-7	CASSYQDRNYEQYF	TGTGCCAGTAGCTACCAGGACAGGAACTACGAGCAGTACTTC
NA	TRBV19	few	TRBJ2-2	CASSIGSDATGELFF	TGTGCCAGTAGTATAGGGAGCGATGCAACCGGGGAGCTGTTTTTT
NA	TRBV20-1	NA	TRBJ2-7	CSAPWGNEQYF	TGCAGTGCTCCTTGGGGGAACGAGCAGTACTTC
TRBD2	TRBV7-9	NA	TRBJ2-5	CASSRGTSGFETQYF	TGTGCCAGCAGCCGAGGGACTAGCGGCTTTGAGACCCAGTACTTC
TRBD1	TRBV28	once	TRBJ1-4	CASSPPGQGGEKLFF	TGTGCCAGCAGTCCACCGGGACAGGGTGGCGAAAAACTGTTTTTT
NA	TRBV5-1	NA	TRBJ2-2	CASSSHTGELFF	TGCGCCAGCAGCTCCCACACCGGGGAGCTGTTTTTT
NA	TRBV3-1/TRBV3-2	NA	TRBJ2-7	CASSQARTLGDEQYF	TGTGCCAGCAGCCAAGCTAGAACCCTAGGCGACGAGCAGTACTTC
NA	TRBV18	NA	TRBJ1-4	CASYRGVDDEKLFF	TGTGCCAGCTACCGGGGTGTGGATGATGAAAAACTGTTTTTT
NA	TRBV7-9	NA	TRBJ1-2	CASSLSRVPYGYTF	TGTGCCAGCAGCTTAAGCCGCGTCCCCTATGGCTACACCTTC
TRBD1	TRBV19	NA	TRBJ2-1	CASSTGDRRPNEQFF	TGTGCCAGTAGTACGGGGGACAGGAGACCCAATGAGCAGTTCTTC
NA	TRBV6-2/TRBV6-3	once	TRBJ2-2	CASSPREAGELFF	TGTGCCAGCAGTCCCAGGGAGGCCGGGGAGCTGTTTTTT
NA	TRBV20-1	NA	TRBJ2-5	CSASIQETQYF	TGCAGTGCTAGCATCCAGGAGACCCAGTACTTC
TRBD1	TRBV18	NA	TRBJ1-1	CASSSSGGTEAFF	TGTGCCAGCTCATCGTCAGGGGGAACTGAAGCTTTCTTT